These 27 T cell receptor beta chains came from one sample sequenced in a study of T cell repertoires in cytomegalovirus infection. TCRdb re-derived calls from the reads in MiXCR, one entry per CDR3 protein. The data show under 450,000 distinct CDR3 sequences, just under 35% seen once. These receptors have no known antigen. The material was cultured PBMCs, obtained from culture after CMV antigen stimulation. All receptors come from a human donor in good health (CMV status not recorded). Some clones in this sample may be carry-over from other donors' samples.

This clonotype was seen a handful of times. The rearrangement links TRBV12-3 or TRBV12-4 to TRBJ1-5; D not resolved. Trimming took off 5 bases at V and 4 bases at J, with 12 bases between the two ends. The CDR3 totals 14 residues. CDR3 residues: CASSRGEPNQPQHF. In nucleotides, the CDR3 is TGTGCCAGCAGTCGTGGGGAACCTAATCAGCCCCAGCATTTT.

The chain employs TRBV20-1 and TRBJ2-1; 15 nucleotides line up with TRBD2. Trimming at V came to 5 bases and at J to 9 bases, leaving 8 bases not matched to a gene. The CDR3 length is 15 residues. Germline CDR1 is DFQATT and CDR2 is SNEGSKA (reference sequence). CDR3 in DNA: TGCAGTGCTTACCGGACTAGCGGGAGGGTCGGTGAGCAGTTCTTC. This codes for CSAYRTSGRVGEQFF.

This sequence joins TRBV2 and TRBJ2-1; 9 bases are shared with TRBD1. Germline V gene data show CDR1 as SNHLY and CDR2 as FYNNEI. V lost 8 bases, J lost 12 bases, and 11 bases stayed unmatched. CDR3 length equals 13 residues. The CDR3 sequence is CASHVQTGQGQFF. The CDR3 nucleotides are TGTGCCAGCCATGTCCAAACGGGACAGGGGCAGTTCTTC.

The CDR3 region is CSARRGEETQYF. Written as DNA, the CDR3 is TGCAGTGCTAGACGGGGAGAAGAGACCCAGTACTTC. The chain couples TRBV20-1 to TRBJ2-5; the D gene is possibly TRBD2 (5 bases). Germline V CDR1 and CDR2: DFQATT, SNEGSKA (reference sequence). The V gene lost 2 bases and the J gene lost 3 bases, with 7 bases spanning the gap. The CDR3 has 12 residues.

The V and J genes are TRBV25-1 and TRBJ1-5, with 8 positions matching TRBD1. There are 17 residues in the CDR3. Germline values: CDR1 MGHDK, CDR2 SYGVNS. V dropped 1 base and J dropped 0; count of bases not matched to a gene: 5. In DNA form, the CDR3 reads TGTGCCAGCAGTGAATGGGGGACAGGCAATAGCAATCAGCCCCAGCATTTT. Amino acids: CASSEWGTGNSNQPQHF. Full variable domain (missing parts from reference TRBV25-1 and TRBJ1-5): EADIYQTPRYLVIGTGKKITLECSQTMGHDKMYWYQQDPGMELHLIHYSYGVNSTEKGDLSSESTVSRIRTEHFPLTLESARPSHTSQYLCASSEWGTGNSNQPQHFGDGTRLSIL.

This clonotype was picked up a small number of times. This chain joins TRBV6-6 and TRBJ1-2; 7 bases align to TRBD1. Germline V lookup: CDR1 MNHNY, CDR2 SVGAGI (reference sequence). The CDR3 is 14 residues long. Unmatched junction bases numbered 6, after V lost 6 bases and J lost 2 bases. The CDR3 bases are TGTGCCAGCAGCCCAGGGGGAGTGAACTATGGCTACACCTTC. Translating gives CASSPGGVNYGYTF.

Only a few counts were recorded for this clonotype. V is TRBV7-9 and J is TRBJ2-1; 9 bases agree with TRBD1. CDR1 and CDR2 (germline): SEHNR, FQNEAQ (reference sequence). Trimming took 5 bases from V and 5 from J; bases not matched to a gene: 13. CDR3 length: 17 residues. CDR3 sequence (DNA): TGTGCCAGCAGCGCAACTGGAACCGGGACAGGGAACAATGAGCAGTTCTTC. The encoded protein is CASSATGTGTGNNEQFF.

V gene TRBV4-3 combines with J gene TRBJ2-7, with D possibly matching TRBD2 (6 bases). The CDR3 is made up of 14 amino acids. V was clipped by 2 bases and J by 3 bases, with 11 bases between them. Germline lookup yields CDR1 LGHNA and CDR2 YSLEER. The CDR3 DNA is TGCGCCAGCAGCCAAAGGGCCGGGGGCTACGAGCAGTACTTC. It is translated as CASSQRAGGYEQYF.

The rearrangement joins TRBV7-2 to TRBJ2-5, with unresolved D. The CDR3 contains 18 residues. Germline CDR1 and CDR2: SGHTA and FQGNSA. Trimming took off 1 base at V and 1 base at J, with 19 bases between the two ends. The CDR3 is CASSLVGPGRRLQETQYF. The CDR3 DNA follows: TGTGCCAGCAGCTTAGTCGGGCCAGGCCGTCGGCTCCAAGAGACCCAGTACTTC.

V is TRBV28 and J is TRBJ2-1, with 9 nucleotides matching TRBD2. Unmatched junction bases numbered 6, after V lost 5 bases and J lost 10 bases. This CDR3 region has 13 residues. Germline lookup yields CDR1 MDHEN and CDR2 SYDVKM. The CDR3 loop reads CASSITLAGEQFF. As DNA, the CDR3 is TGTGCCAGCAGTATTACCCTAGCGGGAGAGCAGTTCTTC.

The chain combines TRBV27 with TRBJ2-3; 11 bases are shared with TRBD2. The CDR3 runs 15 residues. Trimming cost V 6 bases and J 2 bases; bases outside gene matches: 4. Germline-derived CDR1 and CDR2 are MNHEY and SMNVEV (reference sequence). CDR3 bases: TGTGCCAGCAGAAGACTAGCGGGAATCACAGATACGCAGTATTTT. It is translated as CASRRLAGITDTQYF.

The DNA for the CDR3 is TGTGCCAGCAGCTTGGCCGGAGGGGCCGTAACCTACGAGCAGTACTTC. It codes for CASSLAGGAVTYEQYF. The J gene is TRBJ2-7, the V gene TRBV5-5; D possibly corresponds to TRBD2 (6 bases). This CDR3 contains 16 residues. Germline CDR1 reads SGHKS; CDR2 reads YYEKEE (reference sequence). V was clipped by 0 bases and J by 2 bases, with 15 bases between them.

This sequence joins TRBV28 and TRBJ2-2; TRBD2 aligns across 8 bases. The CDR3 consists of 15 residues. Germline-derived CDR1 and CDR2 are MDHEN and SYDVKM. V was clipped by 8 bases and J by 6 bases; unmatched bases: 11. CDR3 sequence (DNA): TGTGCCAGCGGCGCGGCGGGGGGAAAAGCCGGGGAGCTGTTTTTT. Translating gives CASGAAGGKAGELFF.

CDR3 DNA: TGTGCCAGCAATACGGGACTTCCTACTAATGAGCAGTTCTTC. Residues: CASNTGLPTNEQFF. This chain links TRBV27 with TRBJ2-1; TRBD2 is a possible D gene (6 bases). The CDR3 totals 14 residues. The germline CDR1 and CDR2 sequences are MNHEY and SMNVEV (reference sequence). V was trimmed by 7 bases and J by 7 bases, leaving 17 bases between them.

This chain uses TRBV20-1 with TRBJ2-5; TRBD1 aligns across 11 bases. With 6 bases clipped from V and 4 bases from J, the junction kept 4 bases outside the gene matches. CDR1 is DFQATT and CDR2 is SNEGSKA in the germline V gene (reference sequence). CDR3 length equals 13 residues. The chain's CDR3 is CSAKDRGRETQYF. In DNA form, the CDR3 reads TGCAGTGCCAAGGACAGGGGGCGAGAGACCCAGTACTTC.

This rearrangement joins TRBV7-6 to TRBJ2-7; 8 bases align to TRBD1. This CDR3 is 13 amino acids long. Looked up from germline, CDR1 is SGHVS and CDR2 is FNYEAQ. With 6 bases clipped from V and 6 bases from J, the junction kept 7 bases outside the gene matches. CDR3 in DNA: TGTGCCAGCAGAGGCGGACAGGGTGGCGAGCAGTACTTC. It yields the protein CASRGGQGGEQYF.

The CDR3 loop is CASSLGLVSSGNTIYF. The CDR3 region has the DNA TGTGCCAGCAGCTTAGGCCTGGTCAGCTCTGGAAACACCATATATTTT. The chain carries TRBV7-9 and TRBJ1-3, with D unclear. The CDR3 has 16 residues. With 1 base removed from V and 0 bases from J, the gap between germline ends came to 10 bases. Germline CDR1 and CDR2: SEHNR and FQNEAQ (reference sequence).

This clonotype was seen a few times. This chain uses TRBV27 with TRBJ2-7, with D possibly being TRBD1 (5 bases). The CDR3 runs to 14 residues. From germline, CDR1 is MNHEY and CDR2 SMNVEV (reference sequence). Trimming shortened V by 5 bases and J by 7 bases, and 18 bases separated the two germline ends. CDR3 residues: CASSPRQLSREQYF. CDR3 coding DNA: TGTGCCAGCAGTCCCCGACAGCTATCAAGGGAGCAGTACTTC.

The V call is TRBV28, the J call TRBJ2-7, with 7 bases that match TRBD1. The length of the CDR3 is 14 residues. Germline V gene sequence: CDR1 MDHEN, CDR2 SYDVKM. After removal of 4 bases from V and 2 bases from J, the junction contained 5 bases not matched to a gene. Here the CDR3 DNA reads TGTGCCAGCAGTTCCGGGACAGTTCCCTACGAGCAGTACGTC. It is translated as CASSSGTVPYEQYV.

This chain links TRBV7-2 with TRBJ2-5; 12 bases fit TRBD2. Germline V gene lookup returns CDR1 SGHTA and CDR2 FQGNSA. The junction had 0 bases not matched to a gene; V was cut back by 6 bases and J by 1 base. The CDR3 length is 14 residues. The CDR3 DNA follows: TGTGCCAGCAGGACTAGCGGGGGCCAAGAGACCCAGTACTTC. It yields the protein CASRTSGGQETQYF. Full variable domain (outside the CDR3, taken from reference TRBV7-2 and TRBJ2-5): GAGVSQSPSNKVTEKGKDVELRCDPISGHTALYWYRQSLGQGLEFLIYFQGNSAPDKSGLPSDRFSAERTGGSVSTLTIQRTQQEDSAVYLCASRTSGGQETQYFGPGTRLLVL.

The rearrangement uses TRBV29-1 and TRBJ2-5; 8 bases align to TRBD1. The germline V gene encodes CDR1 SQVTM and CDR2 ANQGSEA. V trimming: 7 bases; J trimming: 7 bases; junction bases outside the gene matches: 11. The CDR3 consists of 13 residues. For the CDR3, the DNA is TGCAGCGCCAAAAAGACAGGGGCGGGGACCCAGTACTTC. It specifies CSAKKTGAGTQYF.

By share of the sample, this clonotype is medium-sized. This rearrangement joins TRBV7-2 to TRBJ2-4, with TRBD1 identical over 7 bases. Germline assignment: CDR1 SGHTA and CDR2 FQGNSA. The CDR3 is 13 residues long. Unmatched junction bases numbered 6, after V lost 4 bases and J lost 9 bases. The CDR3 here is CASSSEQGSIQYF. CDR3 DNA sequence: TGTGCCAGCAGCTCCGAACAGGGGAGCATTCAGTACTTC.

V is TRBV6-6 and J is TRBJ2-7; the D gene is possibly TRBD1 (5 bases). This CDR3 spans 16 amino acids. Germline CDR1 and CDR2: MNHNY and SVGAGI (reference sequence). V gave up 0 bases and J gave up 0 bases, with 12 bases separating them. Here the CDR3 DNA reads TGTGCCAGCAGTTACTCGGCAGGGCGATACTCCTACGAGCAGTACTTC. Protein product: CASSYSAGRYSYEQYF.

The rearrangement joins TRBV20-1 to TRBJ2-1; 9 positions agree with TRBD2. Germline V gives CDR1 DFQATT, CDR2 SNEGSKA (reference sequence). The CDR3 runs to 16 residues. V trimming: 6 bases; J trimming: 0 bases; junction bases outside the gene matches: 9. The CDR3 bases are TGCAGTGCCTTGTTAGGCGGGAGGGGCTCCTACAATGAGCAGTTCTTC. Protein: CSALLGGRGSYNEQFF.

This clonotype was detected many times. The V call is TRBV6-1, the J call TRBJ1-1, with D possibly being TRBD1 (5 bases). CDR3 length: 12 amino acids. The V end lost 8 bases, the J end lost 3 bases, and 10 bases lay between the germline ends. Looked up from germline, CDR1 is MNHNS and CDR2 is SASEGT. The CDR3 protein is CASGWGDTEAFF. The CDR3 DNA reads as TGTGCCAGCGGCTGGGGGGACACTGAAGCTTTCTTT.

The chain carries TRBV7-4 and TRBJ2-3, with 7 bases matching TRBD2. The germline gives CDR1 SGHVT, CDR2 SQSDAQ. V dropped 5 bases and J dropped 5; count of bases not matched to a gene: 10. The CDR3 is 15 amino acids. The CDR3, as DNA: TGTGCCAGCAGCAACATGGGGAGGGCGGGAGATACGCAGTATTTT. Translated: CASSNMGRAGDTQYF.

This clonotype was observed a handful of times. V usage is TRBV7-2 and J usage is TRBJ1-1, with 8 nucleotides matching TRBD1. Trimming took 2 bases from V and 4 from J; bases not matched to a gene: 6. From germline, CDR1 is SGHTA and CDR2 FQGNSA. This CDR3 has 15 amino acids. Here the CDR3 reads CASSLRRQGFTEAFF. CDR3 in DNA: TGTGCCAGCAGCTTAAGGCGACAGGGGTTCACTGAAGCTTTCTTT.